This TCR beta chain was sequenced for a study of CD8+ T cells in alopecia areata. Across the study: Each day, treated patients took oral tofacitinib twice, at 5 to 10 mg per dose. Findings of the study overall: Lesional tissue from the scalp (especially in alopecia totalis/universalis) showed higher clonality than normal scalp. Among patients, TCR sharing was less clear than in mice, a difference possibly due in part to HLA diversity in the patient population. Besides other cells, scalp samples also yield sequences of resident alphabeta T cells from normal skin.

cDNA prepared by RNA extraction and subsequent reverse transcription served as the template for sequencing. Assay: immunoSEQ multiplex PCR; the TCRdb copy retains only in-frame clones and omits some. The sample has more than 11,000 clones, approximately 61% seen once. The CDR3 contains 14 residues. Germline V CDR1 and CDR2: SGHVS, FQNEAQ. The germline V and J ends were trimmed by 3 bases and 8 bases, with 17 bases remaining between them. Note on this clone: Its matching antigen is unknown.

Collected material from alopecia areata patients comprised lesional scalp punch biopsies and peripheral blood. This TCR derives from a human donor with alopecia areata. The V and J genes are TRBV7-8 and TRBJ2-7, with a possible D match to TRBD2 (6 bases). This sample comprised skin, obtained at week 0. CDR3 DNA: TGTGCCAGCAGCTTTCGCGGGGATACCCAACAGCAGTACTTC. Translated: CASSFRGDTQQQYF. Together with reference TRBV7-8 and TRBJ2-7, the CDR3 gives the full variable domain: GAGVSQSPRYKVAKRGQDVALRCDPISGHVSLFWYQQALGQGPEFLTYFQNEAQLDKSGLPSDRFFAERPEGSVSTLKIQRTQQEDSAVYLCASSFRGDTQQQYFGPGTRLTVT.